This TCR beta chain was sequenced in a study of TIL therapy for anti-PD-1-resistant metastatic lung cancer. Described time point: pre-treatment sample, taken before nivolumab and TIL therapy. Study results and caveats: TIL clonotype persistence in blood showed no apparent association with response.

The libraries were made with immunoSEQ v3. Assay: immunoSEQ multiplex PCR; the TCRdb copy retains only in-frame clones and omits some. The sample has 9,500 to 15,000 clones, about 80% seen once. The count of this clone is one. Antigen unknown. The sequence came from a person aged 25 to 79 with non-small cell lung cancer. The sequences come from blood, collected at baseline.

The CDR3 DNA reads as TGTGCCAGCAGTGACCCCCGGGGGGGTGTCCCCGGGGAGCTGTTTTTT. This codes for CASSDPRGGVPGELFF. J is TRBJ2-2 and V is TRBV6-4, with 8 bases lining up with TRBD2. The germline V gene encodes CDR1 MRHNA and CDR2 SNTAGT. V dropped 2 bases and J dropped 6; count of bases not matched to a gene: 8. The CDR3 loop spans 16 amino acids.